The subject of this entry is one T cell receptor beta chain. The germline CDR1 and CDR2 sequences are MNHEY and SMNVEV (reference sequence). Trimming took 0 bases from V and 1 from J, leaving 12 bases between them. This CDR3 comprises 16 residues. The record originates from a study of shared clonotypes between healthy human individuals. Clones were read by immunoSEQ multiplex PCR, and TCRdb kept only the in-frame ones, dropping some. This table has around 980,000 clones, around three quarters appearing once. Sequencing was done on a sample of memory CD4+ T cells from PBMCs. Described subset: CD45RA-negative fraction. The J gene is TRBJ1-1, the V gene TRBV27; D call uncertain. This clonotype originated in a man younger than 30 in good health. Some clones in this sample may be carry-over from other donors' samples. The CDR3 DNA reads as TGTGCCAGCAGTTTATCCCCAGGAAGGCCGAACACTGAAGCTTTCTTT. Its protein product is CASSLSPGRPNTEAFF.